This note documents a single T cell receptor beta chain sequence. The antigen is not known. The data were obtained in a study of PD-1 blockade in classical Hodgkin lymphoma. Study results and caveats: Newly diagnosed patients had baseline TCR diversity that was reportedly lower than that of healthy donors.

Time point noted: newly diagnosed, previously untreated cHL patient sample. Method: immunoSEQ multiplex PCR; TCRdb's copy keeps in-frame clones and lacks some. Here the sample spans under 80,000 clones, roughly 93% being singletons. V trimming: 2 bases; J trimming: 6 bases; junction bases outside the gene matches: 6. This CDR3 comprises 14 residues. The germline V gene encodes CDR1 MNHEY and CDR2 SVGAGI. The clonotype originates from a human donor with classical Hodgkin lymphoma. This chain uses TRBV6-5 with TRBJ1-2, with TRBD1 matching 7 bases. Sequencing was done on a sample of peripheral blood mononuclear cells (PBMCs). CDR3 DNA sequence: TGTGCCAGCAGTTACGGAGGGGGCGCGAATGGCTACACCTTC. Translation: CASSYGGGANGYTF.